The present TCR beta chain was sequenced within a study of OX40 agonist ivuxolimab in advanced cancers. Notes on the study in general: It was not determined which antigens were specifically recognized by the peripheral T cells that had undergone clonal expansion. Partial responders at 0.1-3.0 mg/kg showed near-lowest clonal expansion.

Autoimmune disease history or systemic immunosuppression excluded patients. Assay: immunoSEQ multiplex PCR; the TCRdb copy retains only in-frame clones and omits some. The sample has more than 100,000 clones; under 95% are singletons. A word on this clone: What it binds is not known.

The V segment lost 6 bases and the J segment 3 bases; nucleotides outside the gene matches: 9. Germline values: CDR1 SGHRS, CDR2 YFSETQ. This CDR3 comprises 15 residues. The source material was CD4+ or CD8+ T cells sorted from blood, sampled in a trial of the OX40 agonist ivuxolimab. The receptor was derived from an adult with an advanced solid tumor such as melanoma, head and neck, liver or kidney cancer. The chain has TRBV5-1 and TRBJ2-1, with 7 bases lining up with TRBD1. The CDR3 is CASIPGRGIYNEQFF. The CDR3 coding sequence is TGCGCCAGCATCCCAGGCAGGGGGATCTACAATGAGCAGTTCTTC.